This T cell receptor beta chain was profiled in a study of T-cell memory formation after mild COVID-19. Turning to the study itself: TCR clustering was largely donor specific. Notes on the study in general: CD4/CD8 balance held among clones contracting day 15 to 85, and later expanders leaned CD4+.

Germline CDR1 reads DFQATT; CDR2 reads SNEGSKA (reference sequence). The CDR3 runs 15 residues. V was clipped by 1 base and J by 3 bases, with 13 bases between them. This clonotype was observed a few times. Its antigen is unknown. TCRdb re-called the 5' RACE reads with MiXCR, one entry per CDR3 protein. The sample consists of fewer than 500,000 distinct CDR3 sequences, 20% to 25% of them appearing once. The receptor was isolated from an adult woman who had mild COVID-19 (a few samples of this study predate the infection). Cell type and time point are not known. The chain employs TRBV20-1 and TRBJ2-1, with a tentative D call TRBD2 (6 bases). Material: PBMCs or a T cell subset sorted from them (not recorded which). The CDR3 nucleotides read TGCAGTGCTAGAGGCGGCGGGGTTTACTACAATGAGCAGTTCTTC. Amino acid sequence: CSARGGGVYYNEQFF.